This T cell receptor beta chain was captured in a study of Ad26.COV2.S vaccination and SARS-CoV-2 variants. Across the whole study: The donor was enrolled in the Ad26.COV2.S arm of the COV1001 trial. Whole-study findings and limits: The analyses of TCR breadth and depth may have understated the size of total T cell responses. Vaccinees reportedly had broad spike-specific CD8+ and CD4+ T cell responses.

Trimming shortened V by 0 bases and J by 8 bases, and 13 bases separated the two germline ends. This CDR3 region has 14 residues. The germline gives CDR1 MNHEY, CDR2 SVGAGI. This clone has a single count. Its specificity is unknown. Data came from immunoSEQ multiplex PCR; TCRdb stores just in-frame clones and leaves some out. The sample holds about 680,000 clones, roughly 90% seen once. Treatment in this sample: 19 received Ad26.COV2.S at low or high dose, single or two shots; 5 received placebo; per-sample allocation not given. Specimens were obtained on day 63 following the first vaccine or placebo injection.

The source is a person aged 18-60 years who received the Ad26.COV2.S COVID-19 vaccine or a placebo. The V gene is TRBV6-5, the J gene TRBJ1-2; no definite D call. Sequencing used peripheral blood, obtained in a trial of Ad26.COV2.S vaccine versus placebo. The CDR3 nucleotides are TGTGCCAGCAGTTACTCGACCCGTTGGGTGGGCTACACCTTC. It specifies CASSYSTRWVGYTF.